This TCR beta chain was found in a study of blood T cell repertoires in COVID-19 (dated by TCRdb to 2020 to 2022). Concerning the study at large: Samples covering the acute and convalescent phases of COVID-19 were provided by collaborators in the United States, Italy and Spain. The material from the prospective study consisted of cDNA or gDNA derived from T cells, B-cell-depleted T cells, or PBMCs. The repertoires were made available in a free public database intended to serve as a resource for research on the immune response to SARS-CoV-2. Where HLA class I and class II types were available, the types were taken from metadata supplied by the sample provider, not from assay-based typing. Samples were obtained from the ongoing ImmuneRACE study (first 160 participants) and from about 1,300 subjects provided by 6 global collaborators. Subjects who had been exposed to COVID-19, were actively infected with it, or had recovered from it provided the deeply sampled blood TCRbeta repertoires that made up the dataset. Sample metadata almost always included a de-identified subject ID, COVID-19 status, age in years and sex. The paper's findings and limits, for the study overall: The quantity of clinical and demographic metadata differed by source and by participant and was supplied without curation.

On this clone: Its recognized antigen is unknown. The input lacks base qualities; no much larger clone sits a single base away.

The V and J ends are trimmed by 10 bases and 0 bases, leaving 15 bases between them. The CDR3 goes from the cysteine to the phenylalanine over 14 residues. Kept here is only the CDR3 DNA, which spans 42 bases and is read in frame from base 1. Taken from the germline V gene (reference sequence), the CDR1 and CDR2 loops are SGHNT and YYREEE. The collaborating institutions used their own protocols to collect whole blood in K2EDTA tubes. Collaborator samples were shipped for TCRbeta analysis as frozen whole blood, isolated PBMCs, or DNA extracted from either sample type. The immunoSEQ Assay, a bias-controlled multiplex PCR, was used to amplify TCRbeta CDR3 regions from genomic DNA. Regarding the original processing steps: Nucleated cell counts per sample were estimated from amplification of reference gene primers within the assay. To quantify the absolute abundance of each unique TCRbeta CDR3 rearrangement, sequence reads were collapsed and filtered. For each sample, productive Simpson clonality was calculated by taking the square root of Simpson's diversity index across productive rearrangements. Drawn from immuneACCESS, this table holds only the in-frame rearrangements with V and J called that TCRdb kept. Clones are partly lost; checked studies trace under half to an unresolved V gene and leave the rest unexplained. V, J and clone size derive from that table, while D and trimming were established from the DNA sequence. The sample table contains under 95,000 clones; only one count was recorded for 88% of them. Jointly, the top ten make up roughly 45% of the sample.

The source material was peripheral blood. This clonotype originated in a human donor in a cohort sampled during active COVID-19. This receptor chain uses TRBV5-4 and TRBJ2-3; no confident D gene assignment can be made. The nucleotide sequence is TGTGCCGGTGGCTCTGGCGGTAGCACAGATACGCAGTATTTT. This encodes CAGGSGGSTDTQYF.